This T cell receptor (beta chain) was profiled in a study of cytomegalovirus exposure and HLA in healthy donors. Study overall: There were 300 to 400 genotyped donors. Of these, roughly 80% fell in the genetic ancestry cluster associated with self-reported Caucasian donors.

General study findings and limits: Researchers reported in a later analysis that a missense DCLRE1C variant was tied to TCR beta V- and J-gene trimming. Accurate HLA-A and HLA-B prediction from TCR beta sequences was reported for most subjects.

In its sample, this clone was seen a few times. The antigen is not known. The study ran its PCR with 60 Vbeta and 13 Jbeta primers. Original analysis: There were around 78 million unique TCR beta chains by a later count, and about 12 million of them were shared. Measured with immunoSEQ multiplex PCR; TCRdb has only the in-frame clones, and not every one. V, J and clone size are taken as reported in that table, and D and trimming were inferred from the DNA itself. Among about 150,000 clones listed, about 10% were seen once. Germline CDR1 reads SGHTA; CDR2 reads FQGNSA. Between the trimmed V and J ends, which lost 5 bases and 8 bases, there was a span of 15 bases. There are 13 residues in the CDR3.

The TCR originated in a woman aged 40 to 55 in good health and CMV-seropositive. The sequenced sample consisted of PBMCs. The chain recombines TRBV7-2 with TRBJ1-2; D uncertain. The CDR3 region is CASSVSRIEGYTF. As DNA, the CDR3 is TGTGCCAGCAGCGTTAGCCGGATTGAGGGCTACACCTTC.